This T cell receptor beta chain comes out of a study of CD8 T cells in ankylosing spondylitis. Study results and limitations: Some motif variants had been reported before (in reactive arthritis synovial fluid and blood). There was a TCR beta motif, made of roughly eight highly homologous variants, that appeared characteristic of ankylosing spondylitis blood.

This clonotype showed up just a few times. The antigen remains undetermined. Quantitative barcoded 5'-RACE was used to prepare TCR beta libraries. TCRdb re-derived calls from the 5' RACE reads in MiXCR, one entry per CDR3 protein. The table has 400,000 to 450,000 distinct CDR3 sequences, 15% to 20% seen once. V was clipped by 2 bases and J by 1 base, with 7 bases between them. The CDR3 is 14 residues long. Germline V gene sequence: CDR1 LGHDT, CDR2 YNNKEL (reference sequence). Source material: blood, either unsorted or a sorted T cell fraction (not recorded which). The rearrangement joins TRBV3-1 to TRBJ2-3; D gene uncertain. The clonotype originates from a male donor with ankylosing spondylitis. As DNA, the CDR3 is TGTGCCAGCAGCCAATCTCTAGGCACAGATACGCAGTATTTT. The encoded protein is CASSQSLGTDTQYF.